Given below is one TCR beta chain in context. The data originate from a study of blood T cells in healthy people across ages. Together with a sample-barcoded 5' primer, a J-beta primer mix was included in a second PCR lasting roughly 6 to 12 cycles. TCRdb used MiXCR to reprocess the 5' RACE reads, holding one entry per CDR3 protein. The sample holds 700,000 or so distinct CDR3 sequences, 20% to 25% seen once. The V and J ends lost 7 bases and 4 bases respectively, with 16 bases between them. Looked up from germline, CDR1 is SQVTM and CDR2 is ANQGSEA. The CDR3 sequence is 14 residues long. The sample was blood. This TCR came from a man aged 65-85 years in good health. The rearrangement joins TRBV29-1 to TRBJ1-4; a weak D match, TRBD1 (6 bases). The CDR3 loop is CSAREGGHNEKLFF. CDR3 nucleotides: TGCAGCGCCCGAGAGGGGGGCCATAATGAAAAACTGTTTTTT.